Presented here are 32 T cell receptor beta chains from one specimen sequenced in a study of beta chain features in type 1 diabetes. The study, taken as a whole, reports: All four CD4+ subsets from Type 1 diabetes patients carried moderately but significantly shorter TCRB CDR3s.

Which antigens these TCRs recognize remains unknown. The investigators reverse transcribed all of the isolated RNA, so they sequenced expressed TCRB transcripts. Profiled with immunoSEQ multiplex PCR; TCRdb holds only in-frame clones, not every one. This sample has 600,000 to 700,000 clones, with approximately 13% found just once. The sample taken for sequencing was naive CD4+ T cells from blood. The receptor source for this set is a man aged 30 to 39 with type 1 diabetes.

V gene TRBV28 combines with J gene TRBJ2-7; 9 bases fit TRBD2. V was pared by 1 base and J by 5 bases, with 6 bases of the junction left unmatched. The CDR3 consists of 15 residues. From germline, CDR1 is MDHEN and CDR2 SYDVKM. The CDR3 nucleotides are TGTGCCAGCAGTTTATATCGGACTAGCGCCCACGAGCAGTACTTC. This gives the protein CASSLYRTSAHEQYF.

This clone was seen a handful of times. The CDR3 nucleotides are TGTGCCAGCAGCTTAGCGCGCACAGATACGCAGTATTTT. Protein: CASSLARTDTQYF. The J gene is TRBJ2-3, the V gene TRBV7-6; D uncertain. The CDR3 consists of 13 residues. Deletions cut 0 bases from V and 1 base from J, with 2 bases between. Germline V gene sequence: CDR1 SGHVS, CDR2 FNYEAQ. Filled out from reference TRBV7-6 and TRBJ2-3, the complete variable domain reads GAGVSQSPRYKVTKRGQDVALRCDPISGHVSLYWYRQALGQGPEFLTYFNYEAQQDKSGLPNDRFSAERPEGSISTLTIQRTEQRDSAMYRCASSLARTDTQYFGPGTRLTVL.

The genes are TRBV7-2 and TRBJ1-6; D not certain. CDR1 and CDR2 from the germline V gene are SGHTA and FQGNSA. This CDR3 is 15 amino acids long. Trimming shortened V by 3 bases and J by 0 bases, and 6 bases separated the two germline ends. CDR3 loop: CASSFLSSYNSPLHF. The DNA of the CDR3 is TGTGCCAGCAGCTTTTTGAGCTCCTATAATTCACCCCTCCACTTT.

This clone was picked up a small number of times. The V call is TRBV28, the J call TRBJ2-7; TRBD1 matches at 9 bases. Germline loops: CDR1 MDHEN, CDR2 SYDVKM. There are 15 residues in the CDR3. J was trimmed by 3 bases and V by 6 bases; bases with no gene match: 9. As DNA, the CDR3 is TGTGCCAGCAGACCTGGACAGGGGACCGGCTACGAGCAGTACTTC. This encodes CASRPGQGTGYEQYF.

The chain links TRBV7-2 to TRBJ2-5; perhaps TRBD2 as D (5 bases). V lost 0 bases, J lost 5 bases, and 19 bases lay in between. This CDR3 has 17 amino acids. Germline loops: CDR1 SGHTA, CDR2 FQGNSA. The CDR3, as DNA: TGTGCCAGCAGCTTAGCGGGGTTCGCGGGTCGAGGGGAGACCCAGTACTTC. Protein sequence: CASSLAGFAGRGETQYF.

This clone was counted a few times. The rearrangement joins TRBV19 to TRBJ2-2, with D hard to call. This CDR3 has 15 residues. The V end lost 4 bases, the J end lost 1 base, and 10 bases lay between the germline ends. Germline-derived CDR1 and CDR2 are LNHDA and SQIVND (reference sequence). The chain's CDR3 is CASSTQFRNTGELFF. DNA for the CDR3: TGTGCCAGTAGTACCCAATTTAGGAACACCGGGGAGCTGTTTTTT.

This chain uses TRBV11-1 with TRBJ2-6, with D possibly being TRBD1 or TRBD2 (5 bases each). The CDR3 totals 18 residues. V was clipped by 5 bases and J by 4 bases, with 21 bases between them. Per the germline V gene, CDR1 is SGHAT and CDR2 is FQDESV (reference sequence). The CDR3 loop is CASSPPGAGPWGANVLTF. DNA for the CDR3: TGTGCCAGCAGCCCCCCCGGGGCAGGGCCCTGGGGGGCCAACGTCCTGACTTTC.

This clone was counted a few times. At one end, the junction sequence differs from germline, possibly due to a read error. This sequence joins TRBV7-7 and TRBJ2-5; 11 bases map to TRBD1. The CDR3 sequence is 14 residues long. Germline lookup yields CDR1 SSHAT and CDR2 FNYEAQ (reference sequence). The CDR3 is CASSTGTGGETQYF. Written as DNA, the CDR3 is TGTGCTAGCAGCACGGGGACAGGGGGAGAGACCCAGTACTTC.

This clone occurred a few times. The genes are TRBV9 and TRBJ1-2; no clear D gene. The germline V gene encodes CDR1 SGDLS and CDR2 YYNGEE. The CDR3 is 15 residues long. The V end lost 4 bases, the J end lost 0 bases, and 13 bases lay between the germline ends. The CDR3 nucleotides read TGTGCCAGCAGCCCCAGGACTCTAGCTAACTATGGCTACACCTTC. This sequence encodes CASSPRTLANYGYTF.

Only a few counts were recorded for this clone. CDR3 nucleotide sequence: TGTGCCAGCAGCCGCGGACAGGCCTCGATACTCCAAGAGACCCAGTACTTC. Its translation: CASSRGQASILQETQYF. The chain is built from TRBV14 and TRBJ2-5; 7 positions match TRBD1. With V trimmed by 4 bases and J by 1 base, 12 bases remained unmatched. The CDR3 is made up of 17 amino acids. CDR1 is SGHDN, CDR2 FVKESK, per germline.

The chain combines TRBV10-3 with TRBJ1-3; D is possibly TRBD1 (6 bases). The V gene's germline CDR1 is ENHRY and CDR2 SYGVKD. Trimming removed 3 bases at V and 0 bases at J, with 12 bases between. This CDR3 spans 16 amino acids. Here the CDR3 DNA reads TGTGCCATCAGTGAAGCTGGACAGAGCTCTGGAAACACCATATATTTT. This codes for CAISEAGQSSGNTIYF.

This clone was seen only a few times. The chain combines TRBV9 with TRBJ1-2, with TRBD1 identical over 7 bases. This CDR3 comprises 16 residues. V gave up 2 bases and J gave up 4 bases; unmatched junction bases: 11. The germline V gene has CDR1 SGDLS and CDR2 YYNGEE. The CDR3 DNA sequence: TGTGCCAGCAGCGTTACAGGGGCCAGGGGGTTCTATGGCTACACCTTC. This translates into CASSVTGARGFYGYTF.

The rearrangement uses TRBV4-2 and TRBJ2-1, with D perhaps matching TRBD2 (5 bases). V lost 4 bases and J 10 bases, leaving 11 bases between the germline ends. CDR1 is LGHNA and CDR2 is YNFKEQ in the germline V gene. The CDR3 runs 12 residues. The CDR3 nucleotides are TGTGCCAGCAGCCTGGAAGGAGGAGAGCAGTTCTTC. Protein sequence: CASSLEGGEQFF.

This clone has more than one count but fewer than ten. The V and J genes are TRBV4-2 and TRBJ2-6; 8 positions agree with TRBD1. J gave up 1 base and V 0 bases, and 2 bases lay outside the gene matches. CDR1 and CDR2 from the germline V gene are LGHNA and YNFKEQ. The CDR3 extends over 17 amino acids. Here the CDR3 reads CASSQDRTGSGANVLTF. DNA of the CDR3: TGTGCCAGCAGCCAAGACCGGACAGGGTCTGGGGCCAACGTCCTGACTTTC.

V usage is TRBV29-1 and J usage is TRBJ1-2, with 10 nucleotides matching TRBD1. CDR1 SQVTM and CDR2 ANQGSEA come from the germline V gene. This CDR3 contains 15 residues. With 3 bases clipped from V and 6 bases from J, the junction kept 10 bases outside the gene matches. The CDR3 protein is CSVERTRTGGNGYTF. CDR3 DNA: TGCAGCGTTGAGAGAACCCGGACAGGGGGAAATGGCTACACCTTC.

V is TRBV5-6 and J is TRBJ2-7; possible D gene TRBD2, 6 bases. Trimming took off 4 bases at V and 3 bases at J, with 17 bases between the two ends. From germline, CDR1 is SGHDT and CDR2 YYEEEE. This CDR3 is 15 amino acids long. DNA of the CDR3: TGTGCCAGCAGCGGGCTGGAAGGAGGGCTCTACGAGCAGTACTTC. Protein: CASSGLEGGLYEQYF.

This clone was detected a few times. The chain recombines TRBV5-1 with TRBJ2-5; a weak D match, TRBD1 (6 bases). The V and J ends lost 3 bases and 3 bases respectively, with 9 bases between them. The CDR3 extends over 13 amino acids. The germline V gene has CDR1 SGHRS and CDR2 YFSETQ. CDR3 in amino acids: CASSYRTEETQYF. Written as DNA, the CDR3 is TGCGCCAGCAGCTACCGGACAGAAGAGACCCAGTACTTC.

J is TRBJ2-3 and V is TRBV18; 7 bases map to TRBD2. This CDR3 has 15 amino acids. Germline V gives CDR1 KGHSH, CDR2 LQKENI. J was trimmed by 4 bases and V by 3 bases; bases with no gene match: 7. CDR3 region: CASSPGLAEADTQYF. The CDR3 DNA is TGTGCCAGCTCACCGGGGCTAGCGGAGGCAGATACGCAGTATTTT.

The chain has TRBV14 and TRBJ2-3; TRBD2 might be the D (6 bases). The CDR3 extends over 16 amino acids. The V gene's germline CDR1 is SGHDN and CDR2 FVKESK. V gave up 3 bases and J gave up 5 bases, with 18 bases separating them. The CDR3 nucleotides are TGTGCCAGCAGCCACCGACTAGGGCTAAGGAGAGATACGCAGTATTTT. Its translation is CASSHRLGLRRDTQYF.

V gene TRBV6-5 combines with J gene TRBJ1-6; maybe TRBD1 (5 bases). Trimming left V 10 bases short and J 0 bases short, with 13 bases between. Germline-derived CDR1 and CDR2 are MNHEY and SVGAGI. The CDR3 sequence is 15 residues long. The CDR3 nucleotides are TGTGCCACCAGCAGGGCAAGCTCCTATAATTCACCCCTCCACTTT. Translation: CATSRASSYNSPLHF.

The chain couples TRBV7-9 to TRBJ1-2; D is unclear. Germline CDR1 and CDR2: SEHNR and FQNEAQ (reference sequence). This CDR3 is built from 12 residues. Trimming removed 1 base from V and 10 bases from J, with 10 bases in between. The CDR3 reads CASSLDGFVYTF. DNA for the CDR3: TGTGCCAGCAGCTTAGACGGCTTTGTCTACACCTTC. Complete variable domain (other parts from reference TRBV7-9 and TRBJ1-2): DTGVSQNPRHKITKRGQNVTFRCDPISEHNRLYWYRQTLGQGPEFLTYFQNEAQLEKSRLLSDRFSAERPKGSFSTLEIQRTEQGDSAMYLCASSLDGFVYTFGSGTRLTVV.

This chain links TRBV28 with TRBJ1-6; D is possibly TRBD1 (6 bases). The CDR3 is made up of 14 amino acids. The V gene lost 6 bases and the J gene lost 9 bases, with 15 bases spanning the gap. Germline V CDR1 and CDR2: MDHEN, SYDVKM. The CDR3 sequence: CASSTVEGGSPLHF. CDR3 DNA: TGTGCCAGCAGCACGGTCGAAGGGGGTTCACCCCTCCACTTT.

This clone was seen only a few times. The rearrangement links TRBV11-2 to TRBJ2-7, with 9 bases fitting TRBD2. V gave up 1 base and J gave up 3 bases; unmatched junction bases: 4. Per the germline V gene, CDR1 is SGHAT and CDR2 is FQNNGV. The CDR3 is 15 amino acids. The CDR3 DNA reads TGTGCCAGCAGCTTAGGGCTAGCGGGGATCTACGAGCAGTACTTC. Residues: CASSLGLAGIYEQYF.

A few counts support this clone. The chain joins TRBV10-3 to TRBJ1-6, with D possibly being TRBD1 (5 bases). CDR3 length equals 15 residues. The V gene's germline CDR1 is ENHRY and CDR2 SYGVKD. Deletions cut 5 bases from V and 10 bases from J, with 18 bases between. For the CDR3, the DNA is TGTGCCATCAGTTCCTTCGGCAGGGAGGAATCACCCCTCCACTTT. Translated, it gives CAISSFGREESPLHF.

This clone appeared a few times. J is TRBJ2-7 and V is TRBV28; no firm D call. The V end lost 6 bases, the J end lost 5 bases, and 20 bases lay between the germline ends. The length of the CDR3 is 15 residues. Per germline, CDR1 MDHEN and CDR2 SYDVKM. CDR3 bases: TGTGCCAGCAGGACCCCGGGCCGCCGAGCAGACGAGCAGTACTTC. Protein: CASRTPGRRADEQYF.

V gene TRBV5-1 combines with J gene TRBJ2-7; no firm D call. The V gene lost 5 bases and the J gene lost 3 bases, with 12 bases spanning the gap. Looked up from germline, CDR1 is SGHRS and CDR2 is YFSETQ. The CDR3 covers 13 residues. The CDR3 loop reads CASRSGSNYEQYF. The DNA of the CDR3 is TGCGCCAGCAGGTCTGGCTCGAACTACGAGCAGTACTTC.

This clone has just a few counts. Other DNA sequences from this sample encode an identical CDR3 as well. The chain is built from TRBV10-2 and TRBJ1-2; TRBD1 matches 7 bases. The CDR3 spans 13 residues. With 6 bases clipped from V and 2 bases from J, the junction kept 3 bases outside the gene matches. In germline, CDR1 is WSHSY, CDR2 SAAADI. CDR3 sequence reads: CASRPTGNYGYTF. The CDR3 DNA is TGCGCCAGCAGACCGACAGGGAACTATGGCTACACCTTC.

This clone was seen only a few times. This sequence joins TRBV4-3 and TRBJ2-1; 7 bases match TRBD2. Germline V gives CDR1 LGHNA, CDR2 YSLEER. Losses at the gene ends were 4 bases for V and 10 bases for J; bases not matched to a gene: 13. The CDR3 extends over 15 amino acids. The CDR3 sequence is CASSLSYRTAGEQFF. The CDR3, as DNA: TGCGCCAGCAGCCTCTCATACAGAACAGCGGGGGAGCAGTTCTTC.

This clone was found a few times. The chain carries TRBV19 and TRBJ2-2; D is ambiguous. The CDR3 covers 13 residues. Germline CDR1 is LNHDA and CDR2 is SQIVND (reference sequence). V dropped 4 bases and J dropped 0 bases, with 3 bases sitting between them. CDR3 sequence reads: CASSNTNTGELFF. The CDR3 nucleotides read TGTGCCAGTAGTAACACGAACACCGGGGAGCTGTTTTTT.

A few counts support this clone. J is TRBJ2-7 and V is TRBV7-2; 7 positions agree with TRBD1. Germline V gene lookup returns CDR1 SGHTA and CDR2 FQGNSA. Trimming cost V 4 bases and J 3 bases; bases outside gene matches: 9. There are 15 residues in the CDR3. The CDR3 here is CASSSPGQWDYEQYF. CDR3 nucleotides: TGTGCCAGCAGCTCTCCGGGACAGTGGGACTACGAGCAGTACTTC.

The chain joins TRBV7-9 to TRBJ1-2; D gene ambiguous. This CDR3 has 16 residues. V was clipped by 3 bases and J by 8 bases, with 22 bases between them. Per the germline V gene, CDR1 is SEHNR and CDR2 is FQNEAQ (reference sequence). CDR3 amino acids: CASSFHWNGGGQGYTF. CDR3 nucleotides: TGTGCCAGCAGCTTTCACTGGAACGGTGGAGGGCAAGGCTACACCTTC.

The genes are TRBV11-3 and TRBJ2-7; D perhaps matches TRBD2 (6 bases). Germline CDR1 reads SGHNT; CDR2 reads YENEEA. The CDR3 contains 15 residues. V was cut by 5 bases and J by 2 bases, with 16 bases left in between. CDR3 amino acids: CASSPPGGNAYEQYF. CDR3 DNA: TGTGCCAGCAGCCCCCCCGGGGGTAACGCCTACGAGCAGTACTTC.